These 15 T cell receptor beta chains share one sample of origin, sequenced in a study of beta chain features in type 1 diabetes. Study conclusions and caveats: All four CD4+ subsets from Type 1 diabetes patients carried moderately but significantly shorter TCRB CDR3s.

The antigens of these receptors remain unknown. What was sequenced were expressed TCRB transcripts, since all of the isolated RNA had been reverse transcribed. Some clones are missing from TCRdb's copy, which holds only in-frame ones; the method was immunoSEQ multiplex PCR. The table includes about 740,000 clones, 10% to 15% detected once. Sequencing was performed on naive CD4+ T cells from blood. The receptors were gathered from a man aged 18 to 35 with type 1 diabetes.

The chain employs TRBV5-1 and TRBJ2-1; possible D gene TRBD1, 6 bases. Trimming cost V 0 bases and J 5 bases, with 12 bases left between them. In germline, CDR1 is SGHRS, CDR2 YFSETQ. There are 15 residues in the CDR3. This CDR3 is CASSLAGQGNNEQFF. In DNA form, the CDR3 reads TGCGCCAGCAGCTTGGCCGGCCAGGGGAACAATGAGCAGTTCTTC. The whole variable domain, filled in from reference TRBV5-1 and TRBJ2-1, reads KAGVTQTPRYLIKTRGQQVTLSCSPISGHRSVSWYQQTPGQGLQFLFEYFSETQRNKGNFPGRFSGRQFSNSRSEMNVSTLELGDSALYLCASSLAGQGNNEQFFGPGTRLTVL.

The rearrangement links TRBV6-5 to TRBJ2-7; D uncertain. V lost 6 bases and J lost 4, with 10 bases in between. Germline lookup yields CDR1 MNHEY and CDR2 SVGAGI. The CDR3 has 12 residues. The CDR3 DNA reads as TGTGCCAGCAGCGCCTACGGATACGAGCAGTACTTC. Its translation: CASSAYGYEQYF.

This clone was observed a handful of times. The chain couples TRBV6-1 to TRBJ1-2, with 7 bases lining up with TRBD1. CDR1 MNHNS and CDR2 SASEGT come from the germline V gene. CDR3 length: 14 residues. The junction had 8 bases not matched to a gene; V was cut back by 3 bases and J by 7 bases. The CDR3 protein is CASSEVQGTRGYTF. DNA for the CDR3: TGTGCCAGCAGTGAGGTACAGGGGACTCGTGGCTACACCTTC.

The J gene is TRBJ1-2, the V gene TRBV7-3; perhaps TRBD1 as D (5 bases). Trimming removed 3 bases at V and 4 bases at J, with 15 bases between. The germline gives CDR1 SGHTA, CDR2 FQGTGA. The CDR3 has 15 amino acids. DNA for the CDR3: TGTGCCAGCAGCTTTCCCACACAGGATCCCTATGGCTACACCTTC. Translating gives CASSFPTQDPYGYTF. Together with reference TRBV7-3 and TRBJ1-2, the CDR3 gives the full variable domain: GAGVSQTPSNKVTEKGKYVELRCDPISGHTALYWYRQSLGQGPEFLIYFQGTGAADDSGLPNDRFFAVRPEGSVSTLKIQRTERGDSAVYLCASSFPTQDPYGYTFGSGTRLTVV.

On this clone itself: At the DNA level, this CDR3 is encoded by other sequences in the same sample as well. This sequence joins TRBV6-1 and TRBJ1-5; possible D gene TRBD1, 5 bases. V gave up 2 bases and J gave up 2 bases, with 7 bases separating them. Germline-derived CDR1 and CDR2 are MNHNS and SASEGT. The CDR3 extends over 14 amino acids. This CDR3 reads CASSERGGNQPQHF. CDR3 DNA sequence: TGTGCCAGCAGTGAAAGGGGAGGCAATCAGCCCCAGCATTTT.

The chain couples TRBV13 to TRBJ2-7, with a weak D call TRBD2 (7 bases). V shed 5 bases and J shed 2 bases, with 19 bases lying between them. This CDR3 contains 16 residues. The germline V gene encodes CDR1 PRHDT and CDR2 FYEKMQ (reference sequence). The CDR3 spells CASSPRGDGGPYEQYF. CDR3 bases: TGTGCCAGCAGCCCTCGGGGGGATGGGGGCCCCTACGAGCAGTACTTC.

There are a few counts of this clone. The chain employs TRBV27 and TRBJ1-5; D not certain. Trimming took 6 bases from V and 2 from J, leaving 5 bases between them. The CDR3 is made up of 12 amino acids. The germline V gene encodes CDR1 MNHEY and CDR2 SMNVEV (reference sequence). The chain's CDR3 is CASRKGNQPQHF. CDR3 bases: TGTGCCAGCAGGAAGGGCAATCAGCCCCAGCATTTT.

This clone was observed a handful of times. Here the CDR3 reads CAWTYGGNYGYTF. CDR3 sequence (DNA): TGTGCCTGGACATACGGGGGAAACTATGGCTACACCTTC. The chain employs TRBV30 and TRBJ1-2, with D perhaps TRBD1 (5 bases). V was cut by 4 bases and J by 2 bases, with 11 bases left in between. The CDR3 sequence is 13 residues long. The germline V gene has CDR1 GTSNPN and CDR2 SVGIG (reference sequence).

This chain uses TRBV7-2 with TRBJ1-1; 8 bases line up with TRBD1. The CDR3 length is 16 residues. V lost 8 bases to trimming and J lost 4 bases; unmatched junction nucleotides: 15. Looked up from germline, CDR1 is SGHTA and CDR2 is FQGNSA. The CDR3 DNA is TGTGCCAGCGTGCTGGGTAGGCAGGGGGCAAGCACTGAAGCTTTCTTT. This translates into CASVLGRQGASTEAFF.

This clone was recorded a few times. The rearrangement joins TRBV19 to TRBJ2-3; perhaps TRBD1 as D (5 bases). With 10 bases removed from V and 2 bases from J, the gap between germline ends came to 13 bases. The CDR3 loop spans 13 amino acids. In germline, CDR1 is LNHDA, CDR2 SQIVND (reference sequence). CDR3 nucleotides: TGTGCCACCGATGCAGGGCTCACAGATACGCAGTATTTT. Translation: CATDAGLTDTQYF.

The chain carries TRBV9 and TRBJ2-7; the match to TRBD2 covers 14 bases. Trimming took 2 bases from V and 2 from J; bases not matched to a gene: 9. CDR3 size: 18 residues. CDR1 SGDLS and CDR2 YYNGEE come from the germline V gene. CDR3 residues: CASSVGTSGGVPPYEQYF. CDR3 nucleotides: TGTGCCAGCAGCGTCGGGACTAGCGGGGGTGTTCCCCCCTACGAGCAGTACTTC.

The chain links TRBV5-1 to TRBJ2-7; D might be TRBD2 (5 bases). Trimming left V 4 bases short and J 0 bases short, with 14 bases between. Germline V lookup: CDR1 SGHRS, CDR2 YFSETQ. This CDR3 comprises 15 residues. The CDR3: CASSPPLTSSYEQYF. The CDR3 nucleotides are TGCGCCAGCAGCCCACCTCTAACTAGCTCCTACGAGCAGTACTTC.

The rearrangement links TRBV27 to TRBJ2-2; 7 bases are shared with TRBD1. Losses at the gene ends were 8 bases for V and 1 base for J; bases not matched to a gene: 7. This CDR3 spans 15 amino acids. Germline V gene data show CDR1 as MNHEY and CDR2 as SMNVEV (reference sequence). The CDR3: CASSRTGQNTGELFF. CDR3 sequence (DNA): TGTGCCAGCTCGAGGACAGGCCAGAACACCGGGGAGCTGTTTTTT.

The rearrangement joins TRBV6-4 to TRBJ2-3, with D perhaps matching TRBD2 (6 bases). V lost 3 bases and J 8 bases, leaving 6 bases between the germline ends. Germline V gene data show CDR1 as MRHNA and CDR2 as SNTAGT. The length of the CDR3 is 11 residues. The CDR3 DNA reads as TGTGCCAGCAGTGAGGGGGGTACGCAGTATTTT. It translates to CASSEGGTQYF.

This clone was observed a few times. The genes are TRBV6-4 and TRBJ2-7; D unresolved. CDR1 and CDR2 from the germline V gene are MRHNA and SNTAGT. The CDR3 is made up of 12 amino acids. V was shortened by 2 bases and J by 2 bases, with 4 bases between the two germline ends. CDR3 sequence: CASSDLAYEQYF. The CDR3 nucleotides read TGTGCCAGCAGTGACCTGGCCTACGAGCAGTACTTC.